This TCR beta chain was recorded in a study of T cell responses to AZD1222 COVID-19 vaccine. The CDR3 is 14 amino acids. Deletions cut 5 bases from V and 4 bases from J, with 14 bases between. Germline V gene lookup returns CDR1 MNHEY and CDR2 SVGAGI. A word on this clone: What it recognizes is unknown.

Only in-frame clones appear in the TCRdb table, and some are missing; sequencing was by immunoSEQ multiplex PCR. Here the sample spans about 120,000 clones, roughly 87% being singletons. Study-level results: Sampled repertoires all dated from after the peak T cell response.

The chain has TRBV6-5 and TRBJ2-5; tentatively, D is TRBD2 (6 bases). The receptor was isolated from an adult in good health. The sequencing here drew on peripheral blood, taken on day 0 of MenACWY control vaccination. Here the CDR3 reads CASSRTSLGETQYF. CDR3 nucleotides: TGTGCCAGCAGTAGAACTAGCCTAGGAGAGACCCAGTACTTC.